This T cell receptor (beta chain) originates from a study of radiotherapy plus CTLA-4 blockade in lung cancer. Overall study: Around 19% of patients responded objectively, and 25% to 40% achieved disease control.

Germline V CDR1 and CDR2: SNHLY, FYNNEI. There are 14 residues in the CDR3. V lost 5 bases, J lost 1 base, and 11 bases lay in between. Chemo-refractory metastatic non-small-cell lung cancer patients underwent focal radiation alongside CTLA-4 blockade with ipilimumab. TCRdb's table, derived via immunoSEQ multiplex PCR, lists solely in-frame clones and lacks some. The table records approximately 110,000 clones, about 80% of them present only once. This chain connects TRBV2 to TRBJ2-5; D remains ambiguous. This sequence was found in a human donor with non-small cell lung cancer that progressed on radiotherapy plus ipilimumab. Some clones in this sample may be carry-over from other donors' samples. Sequences were derived from peripheral blood, sampled from a patient treated with radiotherapy plus ipilimumab. This CDR3 is CASSFIVSQETQYF. The CDR3 DNA sequence: TGTGCCAGCAGTTTCATTGTTTCCCAAGAGACCCAGTACTTC. Variable domain in full (rest from reference TRBV2 and TRBJ2-5): EPEVTQTPSHQVTQMGQEVILRCVPISNHLYFYWYRQILGQKVEFLVSFYNNEISEKSEIFDDQFSVERPDGSNFTLKIRSTKLEDSAMYFCASSFIVSQETQYFGPGTRLLVL.